These T cell receptor beta chains were read from a single sample in a study of T cell responses to AZD1222 COVID-19 vaccine. The repertoire was sequenced with immunoSEQ multiplex PCR; TCRdb's copy has only in-frame clones and lacks some. This table has approximately 97,000 clones, 86% appearing once. The sample was peripheral blood, taken on day 0 of AZD1222 vaccination. Source of these receptors: an adult in good health. Both conserved end residues are trimmed from each CDR3. Fields, in order: V gene, J gene, D gene, CDR3 protein. The D gene is left open where the match is weak.

TRBV7-2,TRBJ2-7,TRBD2,ASSDSGVVDEQY
TRBV5-1,TRBJ2-1,TRBD1,ASSLQGVYNEQF
TRBV6-2/TRBV6-3,TRBJ2-3,TRBD2,ASSSRLAGSTDTQY
TRBV28,TRBJ1-2,.,ASRKPGQTSNYGYT
TRBV6-5,TRBJ1-1,.,ASSLRGTEAF
TRBV4-3,TRBJ1-6,TRBD1,ASSQDPQGGSSPLH
TRBV9,TRBJ2-2,.,ASSRSTGSRPGELF
TRBV27,TRBJ1-1,TRBD1,ASSAGQGLHTEAF
TRBV28,TRBJ2-7,.,ASSPVSRFDEQY
TRBV14,TRBJ2-1,TRBD2,ASSLPGLAGNEQF
TRBV11-1,TRBJ2-3,TRBD1,ASSPGQGSSTDTQY
TRBV6-2/TRBV6-3,TRBJ1-1,.,ASSYSWVDTEAF
TRBV10-1,TRBJ1-5,TRBD1,ARRQGEPSNQPQH
TRBV28,TRBJ1-5,.,ASSFSDESNQPQH
TRBV19,TRBJ2-6,.,ASSIDSGANVLT
TRBV19,TRBJ2-5,TRBD2,ASSYSRGSSGSKTQY
TRBV25-1,TRBJ1-1,.,ASSEPGDFNTEAF
TRBV24-1,TRBJ2-3,TRBD2,ATSVRLAGVTDTQY
TRBV28,TRBJ2-7,TRBD1,ASSSTGEIYEQY
TRBV7-3,TRBJ1-6,.,ASSSDGVSPLH
TRBV4-1,TRBJ1-6,TRBD1,ASSQEGQGQGGGSPLH
TRBV29-1,TRBJ2-1,.,SVEETGFEQF
TRBV6-5,TRBJ2-7,.,ASTIYRVAYEQY
TRBV14,TRBJ1-4,.,ASSQDPVTYGEKLF
TRBV3-1/TRBV3-2,TRBJ2-6,.,ASSQRSSGANVLT
TRBV14,TRBJ1-1,TRBD1,ASSRRTGRDTEAF
TRBV7-2,TRBJ1-3,TRBD1,ASSQDRVSGNTIY
TRBV3-1/TRBV3-2,TRBJ2-6,.,ASSASGSGANVLT
TRBV27,TRBJ2-1,.,ASSSPSRDGRNEQF
TRBV7-2,TRBJ2-7,.,ASSLSYGTYEQY
TRBV2,TRBJ1-1,.,ASSIGRNTEAF
TRBV12-3/TRBV12-4,TRBJ1-2,.,ASTTRTDYGYT
TRBV19,TRBJ1-5,.,ASTLWAGPGNQPQH
TRBV10-3,TRBJ1-1,.,AISVARENTEAF
TRBV5-6,TRBJ2-7,.,ASSLGMWDTY
TRBV5-1,TRBJ1-1,.,ASSLHGANTEAF
TRBV11-2,TRBJ1-2,.,ASSAQDFYGYT